This TCR beta chain was recovered during a study of T-cell reconstitution after alpha-beta-depleted transplantation in children. A TCRbeta library incorporating unique molecular identifiers was prepared. TCRdb independently ran MiXCR on the PCR reads; one entry per CDR3 protein. This sample carries about 490,000 distinct CDR3 sequences, more than 9% of them seen once, and the ten largest clones take 2% to 2.5%. CDR1 and CDR2 from the germline V gene are SGHTA and FQGNSA. This CDR3 has 13 residues. With regard to this clonotype: Its matching antigen is unknown. An end of the junction differs from the germline gene, which may be a read error.

Study-wide results and limits: Some patients owed their high day-60 TCRbeta diversity to surviving recipient T cells and thymic progenitors. Fresh T-cell production supplied most of the T-cell counts and diversity seen one year after transplant.

This chain uses TRBV7-2 with TRBJ2-7; no reliable D call. The sample consisted of PBMCs, taken before TCRalphabeta/CD19-depleted stem cell transplant. This TCR derives from a child aged 2-15 years with inherited bone marrow failure, due to receive a stem cell transplant. Written as DNA, the CDR3 is TGTGCCAGCAGCTTAGAGGGATTCTACCAGCAGTACTTC. Residues: CASSLEGFYQQYF.